This TCR beta chain came from a study of cytomegalovirus exposure and HLA in healthy donors. Findings of the study overall: When a later analysis was performed, an Asian-associated ancestry cluster reportedly had fewer N-insertions than the approximately 690-donor mean. Researchers reported in a later analysis that a missense DCLRE1C variant was tied to TCR beta V- and J-gene trimming. Researchers catalogued 160 or so TCR beta chains as cytomegalovirus-associated. A later analysis found TCR association rates differed by HLA locus, highest for DRB1 and lowest for HLA-C.

Turning to this clone: What it recognizes is unknown.

The PCR made use of 60 Vbeta and 13 Jbeta primers. Profiling relied on immunoSEQ multiplex PCR, and the TCRdb table lists in-frame clones only, not all of them. The table has approximately 170,000 clones, around 85% seen once. This TCR was recovered from a boy under 10 years old in good health and CMV-seronegative. Sequencing was done on a sample of PBMCs.

The DNA for the CDR3 is TGTGCCAGCACGGGTTTCGGGACAGGTTATTACAATGAGCAGTTCTTC. It specifies CASTGFGTGYYNEQFF. The chain combines TRBV2 with TRBJ2-1, with 8 bases lining up with TRBD1. Germline-derived CDR1 and CDR2 are SNHLY and FYNNEI. CDR3 size: 16 residues. J was trimmed by 4 bases and V by 7 bases; bases with no gene match: 12. Together with reference TRBV2 and TRBJ2-1, the CDR3 gives the full variable domain: EPEVTQTPSHQVTQMGQEVILRCVPISNHLYFYWYRQILGQKVEFLVSFYNNEISEKSEIFDDQFSVERPDGSNFTLKIRSTKLEDSAMYFCASTGFGTGYYNEQFFGPGTRLTVL.